A single T cell receptor (beta chain) is shown here with its context. Its specificity is not known. The CDR3 sequence is 16 residues long. With 0 bases removed from V and 7 bases from J, the gap between germline ends came to 21 bases. Per germline, CDR1 GTSNPN and CDR2 SVGIG (reference sequence). The PCR ran on 60 Vbeta and 13 Jbeta primers. TCRdb's copy holds only in-frame clones and misses some; the assay was immunoSEQ multiplex PCR. This sample carries roughly 200,000 clones, 78% of them seen once, and the ten largest clones take around 2.6%. The data originate from a study of cytomegalovirus exposure and HLA in healthy donors. Study findings and constraints: The authors assumed roughly uniform sequencing depth across donors for presence/absence analyses. A later analysis showed HLA-associated TCR beta chains outstripping equally common others in clonal expansion.

The chain employs TRBV30 and TRBJ1-1; D possibly corresponds to TRBD1 (5 bases). The sequence came from a female donor in good health and CMV-seronegative. Sequencing was performed on PBMCs. CDR3 bases: TGTGCCTGGAGTGTAATAGGACTACCCAGGGAAGTTGAAGCTTTCTTT. Translated, it gives CAWSVIGLPREVEAFF.